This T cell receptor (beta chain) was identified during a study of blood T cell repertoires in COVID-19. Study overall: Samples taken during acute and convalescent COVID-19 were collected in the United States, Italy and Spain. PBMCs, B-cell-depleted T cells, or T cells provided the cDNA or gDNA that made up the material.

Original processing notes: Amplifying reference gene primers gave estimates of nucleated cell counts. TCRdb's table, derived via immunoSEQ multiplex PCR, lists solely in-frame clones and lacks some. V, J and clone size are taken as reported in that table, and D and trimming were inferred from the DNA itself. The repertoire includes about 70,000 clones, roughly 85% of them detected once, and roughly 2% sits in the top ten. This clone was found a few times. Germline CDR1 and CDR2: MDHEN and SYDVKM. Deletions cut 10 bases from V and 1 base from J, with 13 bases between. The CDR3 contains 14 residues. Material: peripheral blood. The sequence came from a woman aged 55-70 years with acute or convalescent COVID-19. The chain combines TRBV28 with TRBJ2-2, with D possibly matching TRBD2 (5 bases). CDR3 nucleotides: TGTGCCACAAACGGACGGGAGAACACCGGGGAGCTGTTTTTT. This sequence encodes CATNGRENTGELFF.